These T cell receptor beta chains were read from a single sample in a study of post-analysis software for immune sequencing data. From the PCR reads, TCRdb called clonotypes with MiXCR, one entry per CDR3 protein. The sample has approximately 660,000 distinct CDR3 sequences, roughly three fifths seen once. Material for sequencing was blood. Source of these receptors: a girl aged 2 to 9 with multiple sclerosis. Both conserved end residues are part of each CDR3. A D gene is named only where the DNA matches it firmly. Rows may omit the clone size; those that give it use once, few, many or a size class.

TRBD1 | . | TRBJ2-3 | 14 | TRBV5-1 | CANSSGQPTDTQYF | TGCGCCAACAGCTCGGGACAGCCGACAGATACGCAGTATTTT
TRBD2 | . | TRBJ2-7 | 16 | TRBV6-5 | CASSYALAGGTYEQYF | TGTGCCAGCAGTTACGCTTTAGCGGGAGGGACCTACGAGCAGTACTTC
. | . | TRBJ1-6 | 15 | TRBV6-5 | CASSYFGQANSPLHF | TGTGCCAGCAGTTACTTCGGCCAGGCTAATTCACCCCTCCACTTT
TRBD1 | . | TRBJ1-1 | 15 | TRBV7-9 | CASSLRQGRVTEAFF | TGTGCCAGCAGCTTAAGACAGGGGAGAGTCACTGAAGCTTTCTTT
. | . | TRBJ1-2 | 16 | TRBV12-3/TRBV12-4 | CASSRAADSWWYGYTF | TGTGCCAGCAGCCGAGCTGCGGACAGCTGGTGGTATGGCTACACCTTC
. | . | TRBJ1-5 | 14 | TRBV20-1 | CSATTGLQHQPQHF | TGCAGTGCCACTACAGGGTTACAACATCAGCCCCAGCATTTT
. | . | TRBJ1-1 | 13 | TRBV5-1 | CASSLSVGDKAFF | TGCGCCAGCAGCTTGAGCGTCGGAGATAAAGCTTTCTTT
. | . | TRBJ2-1 | 14 | TRBV29-1 | CSVDTGSWYNEQFF | TGCAGCGTTGATACAGGGTCTTGGTACAATGAGCAGTTCTTC
. | . | TRBJ1-6 | 13 | TRBV7-8 | CASSLNEGSPLHF | TGTGCCAGCAGCTTAAATGAGGGGTCACCCCTCCACTTT
. | few | TRBJ1-1 | 15 | TRBV7-8 | CASSLELRVGTEAFF | TGTGCCAGCAGCTTAGAACTCAGGGTCGGCACTGAAGCTTTCTTT
. | . | TRBJ2-3 | 15 | TRBV3-1 | CASRLGRSLGNTQYF | TGTGCCAGCAGACTCGGACGGTCGTTAGGAAATACGCAGTATTTT
TRBD2 | . | TRBJ2-1 | 15 | TRBV4-1 | CASSPAGTTKARQFF | TGCGCCAGCAGCCCTGCCGGGACTACCAAGGCCAGGCAGTTCTTC
. | once | TRBJ2-1 | 14 | TRBV4-3 | CASSQELPGDEQFF | TGCGCCAGCAGCCAAGAGCTTCCGGGGGATGAGCAGTTCTTC
. | . | TRBJ2-1 | 15 | TRBV9 | CASSLTGTLHNEQFF | TGTGCCAGCAGCCTCACCGGGACATTGCACAATGAGCAGTTCTTC
. | . | TRBJ2-3 | 14 | TRBV25-1 | CASSEEGIGDTQYF | TGTGCCAGCAGTGAGGAAGGGATTGGAGATACGCAGTATTTT
TRBD2 | . | TRBJ2-1 | 14 | TRBV3-1 | CASSAQPSGNEQFF | TGTGCCAGCAGCGCCCAGCCTAGCGGGAATGAGCAGTTCTTC
. | few | TRBJ2-1 | 15 | TRBV7-3 | CASSAHREFDNEQFF | TGTGCCAGCAGCGCCCACAGGGAGTTCGACAATGAGCAGTTCTTC
TRBD1 | few | TRBJ1-6 | 14 | TRBV7-2 | CASSFRDRNSPLHF | TGTGCCAGCAGCTTCCGGGACAGGAATTCACCCCTCCACTTT
TRBD1 | . | TRBJ1-2 | 15 | TRBV25-1 | CASSASAGTGNGYTF | TGTGCCAGCAGTGCGTCCGCCGGGACAGGAAATGGCTACACCTTC
TRBD2 | few | TRBJ2-5 | 19 | TRBV2 | CASSVGLRTSGTVMETQYF | TGTGCCAGCAGTGTGGGTCTGCGGACTAGCGGGACCGTGATGGAGACCCAGTACTTC
. | . | TRBJ2-5 | 13 | TRBV7-9 | CASSLELQETQYF | TGTGCCAGCAGCTTAGAACTCCAAGAGACCCAGTACTTC
. | . | TRBJ1-2 | 13 | TRBV10-3 | CAITGPSNYGYTF | TGTGCCATCACCGGCCCATCTAACTATGGCTACACCTTC
. | . | TRBJ2-7 | 11 | TRBV20-1 | CSARAGYEQYF | TGCAGTGCTAGAGCGGGTTACGAGCAGTACTTC
TRBD2 | once | TRBJ2-3 | 15 | TRBV29-1 | CSVELAGDTTDTQYF | TGCAGCGTTGAACTAGCGGGGGATACCACAGATACGCAGTATTTT
TRBD1 | few | TRBJ2-7 | 16 | TRBV9 | CASSEDPGQPFYEQYF | TGTGCCAGCAGCGAAGACCCGGGACAGCCGTTCTACGAGCAGTACTTC
. | . | TRBJ2-5 | 13 | TRBV5-6 | CASSWRDRGTQYF | TGTGCCAGCAGCTGGAGGGACCGGGGGACCCAGTACTTC
TRBD2 | . | TRBJ2-3 | 21 | TRBV11-2 | CASSLSSLRTSGSSFEDTQYF | TGTGCCAGCAGCCTCTCATCCTTACGGACTAGCGGGAGTAGTTTTGAAGATACGCAGTATTTT
. | . | TRBJ2-3 | 15 | TRBV11-2 | CASSSQGGTTDTQYF | TGTGCCAGCAGTTCCCAAGGAGGGACCACAGATACGCAGTATTTT
. | . | TRBJ2-4 | 17 | TRBV7-9 | CASSALVEVSAKNIQYF | TGTGCCAGCAGCGCCCTCGTGGAGGTGTCAGCCAAAAACATTCAGTACTTC
. | . | TRBJ1-1 | 13 | TRBV3-1 | CASSRELSTEAFF | TGTGCCAGCAGCCGAGAACTGAGCACTGAAGCTTTCTTT
. | . | TRBJ1-2 | 15 | TRBV6-5 | CASSLGQFGGYGYTF | TGTGCCAGCAGCCTAGGACAGTTTGGGGGCTATGGCTACACCTTC
. | few | TRBJ2-1 | 15 | TRBV6-2/TRBV6-3 | CASGSGQSVYNEQFF | TGTGCCAGCGGCTCTGGACAGTCCGTCTACAATGAGCAGTTCTTC
. | . | TRBJ1-2 | 13 | TRBV29-1 | CSVGFQGNYGYTF | TGCAGCGTTGGGTTTCAGGGCAACTATGGCTACACCTTC
. | few | TRBJ1-2 | 11 | TRBV3-1 | CASSHNYGYTF | TGTGCCAGCAGCCATAACTATGGCTACACCTTC
. | few | TRBJ2-2 | 15 | TRBV6-1 | CAAARDRVPTGELFF | TGTGCCGCTGCCCGGGACCGGGTTCCCACCGGGGAGCTGTTTTTT